One and the same sample provided the 14 T cell receptor beta chains below, sequenced in a study of molecular identifiers for immune sequencing clone quantification. Each CDR3 protein is one row after TCRdb ran MiXCR on the PCR reads. The sample lists 60,000 to 70,000 distinct CDR3 sequences; around 17% were seen once. Sequencing was performed on naive CD8+ T cells from blood, with Jurkat cell RNA spiked in. Subset: FACS-sorted CD8+CD4-CCR7+CD45RA+ naive T cells. The receptors originated from a human donor in good health. Some libraries in this study had Jurkat cell RNA spiked in.

This clonotype was picked up many times. J is TRBJ2-7 and V is TRBV6-5; D might be TRBD2 (6 bases). The CDR3 runs 15 residues. CDR1 is MNHEY and CDR2 is SVGAGI in the germline V gene. V lost 1 base, J lost 5 bases, and 15 bases lay in between. CDR3 region: CASSYWAGSNDEQYF. The DNA for the CDR3 is TGTGCCAGCAGTTACTGGGCGGGAAGTAACGACGAGCAGTACTTC.

The chain couples TRBV29-1 to TRBJ2-1, with D possibly TRBD2 on 5 matching bases. The CDR3 has 15 amino acids. Germline V gives CDR1 SQVTM, CDR2 ANQGSEA. The CDR3 here is CGASGFRSRYNEQFF. CDR3 in DNA: TGCGGCGCGAGCGGTTTCAGAAGCAGATACAATGAGCAGTTCTTC.

In the case of this clonotype: With a much larger clone just one base away, this may be a read error. This chain links TRBV13 with TRBJ2-1, with D maybe TRBD2 (6 bases). This CDR3 region has 15 residues. CDR1 is PRHDT, CDR2 FYEKMQ, per germline (reference sequence). The V and J ends lost 5 bases and 7 bases respectively, with 18 bases between them. The CDR3 sequence: CASSQTSRRKNEQFF. The CDR3 region has the DNA TGTGCCAGCAGCCAAACTAGCAGGAGGAAGAATGAGCAGTTCTTC.

In its sample, this clonotype was seen many times. V usage is TRBV27 and J usage is TRBJ2-5, with 7 bases aligning to TRBD1. This CDR3 is built from 13 residues. CDR1 is MNHEY and CDR2 is SMNVEV in the germline V gene (reference sequence). Trimming at V came to 5 bases and at J to 4 bases, leaving 4 bases not matched to a gene. CDR3 in amino acids: CASSLTGIETQYF. In DNA, the CDR3 is TGTGCCAGCAGTCTGACAGGGATAGAGACCCAGTACTTC.

The gene calls are TRBV7-6 and TRBJ2-7, with D maybe TRBD1 (6 bases). Looked up from germline, CDR1 is SGHVS and CDR2 is FNYEAQ. Trimming left V 5 bases short and J 3 bases short, with 11 bases between. CDR3 size: 13 residues. This CDR3 is CASSPRGFYEQYF. CDR3 nucleotide sequence: TGTGCCAGCAGCCCCAGGGGATTCTACGAGCAGTACTTC.

This clonotype was picked up many times. The chain carries TRBV27 and TRBJ2-3; 11 nucleotides agree with TRBD2. J gave up 0 bases and V 6 bases, and 5 bases lay outside the gene matches. Germline CDR1 and CDR2: MNHEY and SMNVEV (reference sequence). This CDR3 has 16 residues. In DNA form, the CDR3 reads TGTGCCAGCAGCCCCGGGACTAGCGGTAGCACAGATACGCAGTATTTT. Translation: CASSPGTSGSTDTQYF.

This clonotype was seen a handful of times. The rearrangement uses TRBV15 and TRBJ2-1; TRBD2 agrees at 10 bases. The CDR3 extends over 19 amino acids. Germline V gene sequence: CDR1 LNHNV, CDR2 YYDKDF (reference sequence). Trimming cost V 6 bases and J 0 bases; bases outside gene matches: 14. The CDR3 sequence: CATRGTSDTPRSSYNEQFF. The CDR3 bases are TGTGCCACCAGGGGGACTAGCGATACACCCAGGAGCTCCTACAATGAGCAGTTCTTC.

At least ten counts were recorded for this clonotype. The chain combines TRBV4-1 with TRBJ2-2; TRBD2 might be the D (6 bases). Germline V gene lookup returns CDR1 MGHRA and CDR2 YSYEKL. The CDR3 has 18 residues. V was pared by 1 base and J by 6 bases, with 21 bases between. The CDR3 sequence: CASSQGAPTSALAGELFF. As DNA, the CDR3 is TGCGCCAGCAGCCAAGGGGCCCCGACTAGTGCATTAGCCGGGGAGCTGTTTTTT.

This clonotype was detected ten times or more. The chain uses TRBV5-4 and TRBJ2-5; possibly TRBD1 for D (5 bases). Germline assignment: CDR1 SGHNT and CDR2 YYREEE (reference sequence). Deletions cut 5 bases from V and 0 bases from J, with 11 bases between. This CDR3 comprises 14 residues. CDR3 coding DNA: TGTGCCAGCAGATATGACAGTAACCAAGAGACCCAGTACTTC. This gives the protein CASRYDSNQETQYF.

In its sample, this clonotype was seen many times. The rearrangement joins TRBV3-1 to TRBJ2-1; either TRBD1 or TRBD2 may supply D (5 bases each). Trimming took 2 bases from V and 7 from J, leaving 6 bases between them. This CDR3 is built from 12 residues. Germline loops: CDR1 LGHDT, CDR2 YNNKEL (reference sequence). For the CDR3, the DNA is TGTGCCAGCAGCCAATGGGGGAATGAGCAGTTCTTC. Translation gives CASSQWGNEQFF.

This clonotype has more than one count but fewer than ten. The chain employs TRBV6-6 and TRBJ2-1; 10 bases are shared with TRBD2. This CDR3 contains 17 residues. The junction had 9 bases not matched to a gene; V was cut back by 2 bases and J by 5 bases. Germline V gene lookup returns CDR1 MNHNY and CDR2 SVGAGI (reference sequence). The CDR3 loop is CASSYGGASGRNNEQFF. As DNA, the CDR3 is TGTGCCAGCAGTTACGGAGGTGCTAGCGGGAGAAACAATGAGCAGTTCTTC.

This clonotype showed up many times. This sequence joins TRBV7-2 and TRBJ2-3, with TRBD2 matching over 8 bases. J was trimmed by 3 bases and V by 5 bases; bases with no gene match: 10. The CDR3 length is 16 residues. From germline, CDR1 is SGHTA and CDR2 FQGNSA. Here the CDR3 DNA reads TGTGCCAGCAGCATTGGGGCGGGAGGAGGGACAGATACGCAGTATTTT. Protein: CASSIGAGGGTDTQYF.

As for this clonotype: A much larger clone lies a single base off, so this may be a read error. The CDR3 reads CASSFEAVLATDTQYF. CDR3 nucleotides: TGTGCCAGCAGCTTTGAAGCGGTCCTAGCAACAGATACGCAGTATTTT. J is TRBJ2-3 and V is TRBV11-2; tentatively, D is TRBD2 (5 bases). Deletions cut 3 bases from V and 3 bases from J, with 16 bases between. The germline CDR1 and CDR2 sequences are SGHAT and FQNNGV. The CDR3 totals 16 residues.

The table lists this clonotype with many counts. The V call is TRBV19, the J call TRBJ1-1, with a weak D call TRBD1 (6 bases). V was pared by 4 bases and J by 10 bases, with 22 bases between. Germline V gene data show CDR1 as LNHDA and CDR2 as SQIVND (reference sequence). This CDR3 region has 15 residues. Written as DNA, the CDR3 is TGTGCCAGTAGTAAAACCGGGAGACAGGTGGGCCGAGCTTTCTTT. Its translation: CASSKTGRQVGRAFF.